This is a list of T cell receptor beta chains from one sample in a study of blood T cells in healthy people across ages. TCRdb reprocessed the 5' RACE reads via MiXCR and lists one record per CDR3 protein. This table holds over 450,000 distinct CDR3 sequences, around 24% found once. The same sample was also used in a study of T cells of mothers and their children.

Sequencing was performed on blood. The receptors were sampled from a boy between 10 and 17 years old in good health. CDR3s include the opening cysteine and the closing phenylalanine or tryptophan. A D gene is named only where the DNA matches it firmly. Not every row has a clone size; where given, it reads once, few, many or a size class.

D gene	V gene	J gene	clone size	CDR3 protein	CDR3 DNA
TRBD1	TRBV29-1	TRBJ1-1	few	CSVYRQGARSTEAFF	TGCAGCGTTTACAGACAGGGGGCGAGGAGCACTGAAGCTTTCTTT
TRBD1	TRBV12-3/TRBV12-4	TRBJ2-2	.	CASSRQGMRTGELFF	TGTGCCAGCAGTCGACAGGGAATGAGGACCGGGGAGCTGTTTTTT
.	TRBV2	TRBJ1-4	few	CASSESGAQRIGTNEKLFF	TGTGCCAGCAGTGAATCGGGGGCCCAGCGGATTGGGACCAATGAAAAACTGTTTTTT
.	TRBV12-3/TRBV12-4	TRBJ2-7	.	CASANWEQYF	TGTGCCAGCGCGAATTGGGAGCAGTACTTC
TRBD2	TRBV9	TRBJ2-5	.	CASSGEGLDSETQYF	TGTGCCAGCAGCGGGGAGGGCCTGGATTCAGAGACCCAGTACTTC
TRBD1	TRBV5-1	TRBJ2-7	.	CASSDGQVSYEQYF	TGCGCCAGCAGCGATGGACAGGTCTCCTACGAGCAGTACTTC
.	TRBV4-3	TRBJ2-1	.	CASSQDGGRYDEQFF	TGCGCCAGCAGCCAAGATGGGGGGAGGTACGATGAGCAGTTCTTC
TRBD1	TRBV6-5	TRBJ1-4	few	CASSSSRDSTQTEKLFF	TGTGCCAGCAGTTCCTCCCGGGACAGTACTCAAACAGAAAAACTGTTTTTT
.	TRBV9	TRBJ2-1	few	CASSEGRGTSYNEQFF	TGTGCCAGCAGCGAGGGGAGGGGGACCTCCTACAATGAGCAGTTCTTC
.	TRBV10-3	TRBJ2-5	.	CAISAPQETQYF	TGTGCCATCAGTGCACCTCAAGAGACCCAGTACTTC
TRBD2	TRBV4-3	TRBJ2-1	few	CASSQDGGDRQFF	TGCGCCAGCAGCCAAGATGGGGGGGACCGGCAGTTCTTC
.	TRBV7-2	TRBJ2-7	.	CASSLQRDRSYEQYF	TGTGCCAGCAGCTTACAAAGGGACCGCTCCTACGAGCAGTACTTC
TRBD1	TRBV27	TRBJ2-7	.	CASSSPATGDYEQYF	TGTGCCAGCAGCTCCCCGGCGACAGGGGACTACGAGCAGTACTTC
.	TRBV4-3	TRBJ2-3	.	CASSQETGGTTDLKYF	TGCGCCAGCAGCCAAGAGACTGGGGGCACGACCGATCTCAAGTATTTT
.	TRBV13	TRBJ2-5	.	CASSLQGRGETQYF	TGTGCCAGCAGCCTACAGGGCCGCGGGGAGACCCAGTACTTC
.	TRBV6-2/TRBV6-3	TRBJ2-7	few	CASNDPTDTYEQYF	TGTGCCAGCAATGACCCGACAGATACCTACGAGCAGTACTTC
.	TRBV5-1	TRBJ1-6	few	CASSWAQINSPLHF	TGCGCCAGCAGCTGGGCACAGATTAATTCACCCCTCCACTTT
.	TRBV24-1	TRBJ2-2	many	CATSRFPGELFF	TGTGCCACCAGTAGATTCCCCGGGGAGCTGTTTTTT
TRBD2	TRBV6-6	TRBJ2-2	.	CASSYLLAGGFGELFF	TGTGCCAGCAGTTACTTACTAGCGGGGGGTTTCGGGGAGCTGTTTTTT
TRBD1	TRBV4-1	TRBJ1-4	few	CASSQVRGRQGGEKLFF	TGCGCCAGCAGCCAAGTTAGGGGAAGACAGGGGGGCGAAAAACTGTTTTTT
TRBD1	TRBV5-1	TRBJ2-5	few	CASSLDGQGETQYF	TGCGCCAGCAGCTTGGACGGACAGGGGGAGACCCAGTACTTC
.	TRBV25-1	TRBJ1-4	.	CASSEVREKLFF	TGTGCCAGCAGTGAAGTGAGGGAAAAACTGTTTTTT
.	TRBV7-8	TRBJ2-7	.	CASSLGRTVYKGEQYF	TGTGCCAGCAGCTTAGGGCGGACGGTCTATAAGGGCGAGCAGTACTTC
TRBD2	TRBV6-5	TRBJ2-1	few	CTSSFGLAGGRPGGNEQFF	TGTACCAGCAGTTTCGGACTAGCGGGGGGGCGTCCCGGTGGTAATGAGCAGTTCTTC
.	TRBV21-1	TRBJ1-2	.	CASSRGEDGYTF	TGTGCCAGCAGCAGGGGGGAGGATGGCTACACCTTC
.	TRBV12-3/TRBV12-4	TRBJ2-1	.	CASSFQNNEQFF	TGTGCCAGCAGTTTTCAAAACAATGAGCAGTTCTTC
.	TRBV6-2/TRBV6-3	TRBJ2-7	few	CASSYSGSNYEQYF	TGTGCCAGCAGTTATTCCGGCTCCAACTACGAGCAGTACTTC
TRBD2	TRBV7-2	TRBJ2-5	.	CASSDPLAGGLMKTQYF	TGTGCCAGCAGCGATCCTCTAGCGGGGGGGCTAATGAAAACCCAGTACTTC
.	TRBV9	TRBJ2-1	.	CASSVGPYNEQFF	TGTGCCAGCAGCGTCGGACCCTACAATGAGCAGTTCTTC
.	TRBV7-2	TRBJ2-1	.	CASSSRNYNEQFF	TGTGCCAGCAGCTCCCGCAATTACAATGAGCAGTTCTTC
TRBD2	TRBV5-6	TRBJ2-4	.	CASSLTSGASIAKNIQYF	TGTGCCAGCAGCTTGACTAGCGGGGCATCCATAGCCAAAAACATTCAGTACTTC
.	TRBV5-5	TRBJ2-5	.	CASSLEVGQETQYF	TGTGCCAGCAGCTTAGAAGTGGGGCAAGAGACCCAGTACTTC
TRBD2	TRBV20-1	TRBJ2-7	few	CSARARGEIVYEQYF	TGCAGTGCTAGAGCTCGGGGGGAAATCGTCTACGAGCAGTACTTC
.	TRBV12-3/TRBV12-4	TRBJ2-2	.	CASSLQGTIGELFF	TGTGCCAGCAGTTTACAGGGGACGATCGGGGAGCTGTTTTTT
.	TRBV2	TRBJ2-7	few	CASSIVRTYEQYF	TGTGCCAGCAGTATTGTCCGAACGTACGAGCAGTACTTC
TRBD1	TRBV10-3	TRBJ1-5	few	CAISADGQGARINQPQHF	TGTGCCATCAGTGCCGACGGACAGGGGGCGAGGATCAATCAGCCCCAGCATTTT
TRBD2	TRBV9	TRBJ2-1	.	CASSVETSGIGEQFF	TGTGCCAGCAGCGTAGAGACTAGCGGGATTGGTGAGCAGTTCTTC